A single sample gave rise to the 12 T cell receptor beta chains below, sequenced in a study of T cells in localized non-small cell lung cancer. Only in-frame clones appear in the TCRdb table, and some are missing; sequencing was by immunoSEQ multiplex PCR. The sample carries about 27,000 clones, roughly 91% recorded once. The source material was peripheral blood, sampled before any cancer treatment. These receptors all stem from a woman aged 35-70 years with stage I lung adenocarcinoma.

The chain uses TRBV11-1 and TRBJ2-7, with 7 bases that match TRBD1. J lost 0 bases, V lost 1 base, and 6 bases had no gene match. Per germline, CDR1 SGHAT and CDR2 FQDESV (reference sequence). The CDR3 runs 16 residues. The CDR3 DNA reads as TGTGCCAGCAGCTTAGGCTCGGGACAGAGCTCCTACGAGCAGTACTTC. Protein: CASSLGSGQSSYEQYF. The full variable domain, completed using reference TRBV11-1 and TRBJ2-7, is EAEVAQSPRYKITEKSQAVAFWCDPISGHATLYWYRQILGQGPELLVQFQDESVVDDSQLPKDRFSAERLKGVDSTLKIQPAELGDSAMYLCASSLGSGQSSYEQYFGPGTRLTVT.

This chain uses TRBV7-8 with TRBJ1-5; TRBD1 agrees at 7 bases. Per germline, CDR1 SGHVS and CDR2 FQNEAQ. Unmatched junction bases numbered 10, after V lost 6 bases and J lost 5 bases. This CDR3 comprises 15 residues. CDR3: CASSRGTVRDQPQHF. For the CDR3, the DNA is TGTGCCAGCAGTAGGGGGACAGTTCGGGATCAGCCCCAGCATTTT. Drawing the rest from reference TRBV7-8 and TRBJ1-5, the complete variable domain is GAGVSQSPRYKVAKRGQDVALRCDPISGHVSLFWYQQALGQGPEFLTYFQNEAQLDKSGLPSDRFFAERPEGSVSTLKIQRTQQEDSAVYLCASSRGTVRDQPQHFGDGTRLSIL.

This chain uses TRBV7-9 with TRBJ2-2; the match to TRBD1 covers 10 bases. The length of the CDR3 is 15 residues. Per germline, CDR1 SEHNR and CDR2 FQNEAQ (reference sequence). Trimming cost V 5 bases and J 8 bases; bases outside gene matches: 8. CDR3 protein: CASSPRTGGAGELFF. CDR3 DNA: TGTGCCAGCAGCCCTAGGACAGGGGGAGCGGGGGAGCTGTTTTTT.

Only a few counts were recorded for this clone. This chain links TRBV5-4 with TRBJ1-3, with 8 bases that match TRBD1. CDR1 is SGHNT, CDR2 YYREEE, per germline (reference sequence). V lost 5 bases, J lost 4 bases, and 5 bases stayed unmatched. This CDR3 contains 14 residues. CDR3 in DNA: TGTGCCAGCAGTGCAGGGGGCTCCGGAAACACCATATATTTT. It translates to CASSAGGSGNTIYF.

This chain uses TRBV19 with TRBJ1-5; no reliable D call. Germline CDR1 is LNHDA and CDR2 is SQIVND (reference sequence). This CDR3 contains 17 residues. Deletions cut 3 bases from V and 0 bases from J, with 15 bases between. The CDR3 here is CASSINNQAYSNQPQHF. The CDR3 DNA is TGTGCCAGTAGTATTAACAACCAGGCTTATAGCAATCAGCCCCAGCATTTT. Based on the CDR3 plus reference TRBV19 and TRBJ1-5, the full variable domain is DGGITQSPKYLFRKEGQNVTLSCEQNLNHDAMYWYRQDPGQGLRLIYYSQIVNDFQKGDIAEGYSVSREKKESFPLTVTSAQKNPTAFYLCASSINNQAYSNQPQHFGDGTRLSIL.

V and J are TRBV14 and TRBJ2-1; D remains ambiguous. CDR1 and CDR2 from the germline V gene are SGHDN and FVKESK. V was shortened by 4 bases and J by 5 bases, with 18 bases between the two germline ends. This CDR3 region has 16 residues. CDR3 bases: TGTGCCAGCAGCCGGCTTCTTTCCACGGCCCACAATGAGCAGTTCTTC. Residues: CASSRLLSTAHNEQFF.

The J gene is TRBJ2-3, the V gene TRBV4-2, with TRBD2 identical over 11 bases. CDR1 and CDR2 (germline): LGHNA, YNFKEQ. The junction had 3 bases not matched to a gene; V was cut back by 1 base and J by 6 bases. This CDR3 has 15 residues. Written as DNA, the CDR3 is TGTGCCAGCAGCCAAGGACTAGCGGGATCGGATACGCAGTATTTT. As protein: CASSQGLAGSDTQYF.

The V and J genes are TRBV4-3 and TRBJ1-2; tentative D call: TRBD1 (6 bases). V shed 2 bases and J shed 8 bases, with 15 bases lying between them. The V gene's germline CDR1 is LGHNA and CDR2 YSLEER. There are 14 residues in the CDR3. As DNA, the CDR3 is TGCGCCAGCAGCCAAAACCAGGGGTTTGGAGGCTACACCTTC. This translates into CASSQNQGFGGYTF.

The rearrangement links TRBV7-2 to TRBJ2-3, with 8 bases fitting TRBD1. V trimming: 4 bases; J trimming: 2 bases; junction bases outside the gene matches: 5. Per germline, CDR1 SGHTA and CDR2 FQGNSA. There are 15 residues in the CDR3. The CDR3 DNA is TGTGCCAGCAGCTCACAGGGGGGTTTCACAGATACGCAGTATTTT. Its protein is CASSSQGGFTDTQYF.

The chain couples TRBV5-5 to TRBJ1-4, with 9 bases lining up with TRBD1. This CDR3 has 16 amino acids. J was trimmed by 6 bases and V by 5 bases; bases with no gene match: 11. Germline V gives CDR1 SGHKS, CDR2 YYEKEE (reference sequence). The CDR3 DNA reads as TGTGCCAGCAGTCGTCGGACAGGGGAGATGGATGAAAAACTGTTTTTT. Translated: CASSRRTGEMDEKLFF.

In its sample, this clone was seen once. This chain connects TRBV7-9 to TRBJ2-7, with a tentative D call TRBD2 (5 bases). V was cut by 3 bases and J by 7 bases, with 16 bases left in between. The CDR3 contains 14 residues. Looked up from germline, CDR1 is SEHNR and CDR2 is FQNEAQ (reference sequence). The CDR3 loop is CASSFSSRRGEQYF. As DNA, the CDR3 is TGTGCCAGCAGCTTTAGCTCGCGCCGGGGTGAGCAGTACTTC.

This clone was recorded once. This chain uses TRBV30 with TRBJ2-4; TRBD1 agrees at 7 bases. Germline V gene lookup returns CDR1 GTSNPN and CDR2 SVGIG (reference sequence). The CDR3 extends over 13 amino acids. The ends lost 0 bases at V and 9 bases at J; junction bases unmatched: 5. The CDR3 loop is CAWSVGQKGIQYF. The CDR3 nucleotides are TGTGCCTGGAGTGTGGGACAGAAGGGCATTCAGTACTTC. Full variable domain (outside the CDR3, taken from reference TRBV30 and TRBJ2-4): SQTIHQWPATLVQPVGSPLSLECTVEGTSNPNLYWYRQAAGRGLQLLFYSVGIGQISSEVPQNLSASRPQDRQFILSSKKLLLSDSGFYLCAWSVGQKGIQYFGAGTRLSVL.